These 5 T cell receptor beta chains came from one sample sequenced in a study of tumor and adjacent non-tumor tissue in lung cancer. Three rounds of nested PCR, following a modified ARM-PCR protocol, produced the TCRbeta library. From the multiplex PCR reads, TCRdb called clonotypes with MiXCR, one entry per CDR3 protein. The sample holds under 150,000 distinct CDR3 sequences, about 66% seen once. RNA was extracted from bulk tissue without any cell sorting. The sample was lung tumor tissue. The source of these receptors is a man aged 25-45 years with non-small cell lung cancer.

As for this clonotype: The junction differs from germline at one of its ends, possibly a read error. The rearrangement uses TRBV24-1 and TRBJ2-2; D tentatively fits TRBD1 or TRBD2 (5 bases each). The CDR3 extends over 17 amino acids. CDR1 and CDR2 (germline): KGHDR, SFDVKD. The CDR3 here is CATSDFREQGNTGELFF. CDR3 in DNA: TGCGCCACCAGTGATTTTAGGGAGCAGGGGAACACCGGGGAGCTGTTTTTT.

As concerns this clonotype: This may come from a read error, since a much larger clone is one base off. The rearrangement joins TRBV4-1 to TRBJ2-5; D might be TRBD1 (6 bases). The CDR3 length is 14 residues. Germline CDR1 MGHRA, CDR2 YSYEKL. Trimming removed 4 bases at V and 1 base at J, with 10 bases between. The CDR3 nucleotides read TGCGCCAGCAGCCCGGGACATGTCCAAGAGACCCAGTACTTC. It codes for CASSPGHVQETQYF.

The CDR3 reads CASSYGTAGGGIQYF. CDR3 sequence (DNA): TGTGCCAGCAGTTATGGGACTGCGGGAGGGGGCATTCAGTACTTC. This chain joins TRBV6-5 and TRBJ2-4; TRBD2 matches at 9 bases. The CDR3 sequence is 15 residues long. Per germline, CDR1 MNHEY and CDR2 SVGAGI. V shed 3 bases and J 9 bases; nucleotides not matched to a gene: 9.

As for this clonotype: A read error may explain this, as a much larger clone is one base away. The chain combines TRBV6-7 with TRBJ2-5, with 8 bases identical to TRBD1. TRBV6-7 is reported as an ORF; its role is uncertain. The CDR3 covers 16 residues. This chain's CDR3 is CTSSLNPGTGQETQYF. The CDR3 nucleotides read TGTACCAGCAGTCTAAACCCCGGGACAGGACAAGAGACCCAGTACTTC.

The CDR3 sequence is CASSSQTGHWNEWFF. The CDR3 nucleotides read TGTGCCAGCAGTTCACAAACAGGACATTGGAATGAGTGGTTCTTC. V usage is TRBV6-5 and J usage is TRBJ2-1, with TRBD1 as a possible D gene (5 bases). The CDR3 is made up of 15 amino acids. V was trimmed by 4 bases and J by 15 bases, leaving 25 bases between them. Per germline, CDR1 MNHEY and CDR2 SVGAGI.